The clone carrying this T cell receptor beta chain was observed at least ten times. Its antigen is not known. Samples came from axillary lymph nodes draining the breast cancer. These data are taken from a study of breast tumors, draining lymph nodes, adjacent tissues. Findings of the study overall: Compared with basal-like, luminal-like tumors shared significantly more repertoire with nontumor tissue. Data fit most tumor T cells coming from lymph node, expanding in tumor. Tumors had less TCR diversity than lymph nodes, more than nontumor tissue.

MiXCR, applied by TCRdb to the multiplex PCR reads, yields one record per CDR3 protein. The table shows 180,000 or so distinct CDR3 sequences, with 30% to 40% occurring only once. In germline, CDR1 is DFQATT, CDR2 SNEGSKA (reference sequence). The CDR3 covers 14 residues. The V end was cut by 6 bases, the J end by 0 bases, with 13 bases between. The clonotype comes from a female donor with breast cancer. Some clones in this sample may be carry-over from other donors' samples. V and J are TRBV20-1 and TRBJ2-3; the D call may be TRBD1 or TRBD2 (5 bases each). The sequencing input was axillary lymph node tissue. CDR3 nucleotide sequence: TGCAGTGCCCCATGGGGCGGGAGCACAGATACGCAGTATTTT. Amino acid sequence: CSAPWGGSTDTQYF.